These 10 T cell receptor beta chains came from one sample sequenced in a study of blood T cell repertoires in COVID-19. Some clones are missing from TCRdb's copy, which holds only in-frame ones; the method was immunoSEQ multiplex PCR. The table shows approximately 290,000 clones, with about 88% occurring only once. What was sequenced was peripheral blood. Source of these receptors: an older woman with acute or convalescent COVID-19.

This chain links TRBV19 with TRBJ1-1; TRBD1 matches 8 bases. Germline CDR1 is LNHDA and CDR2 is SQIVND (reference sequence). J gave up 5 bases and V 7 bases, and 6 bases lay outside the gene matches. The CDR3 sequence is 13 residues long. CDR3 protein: CASIPGGRTEAFF. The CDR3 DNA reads TGTGCCAGTATTCCAGGGGGCCGTACTGAAGCTTTCTTT.

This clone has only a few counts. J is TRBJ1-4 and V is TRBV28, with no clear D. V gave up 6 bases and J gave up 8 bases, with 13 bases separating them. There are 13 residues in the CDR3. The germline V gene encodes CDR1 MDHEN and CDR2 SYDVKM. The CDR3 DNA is TGTGCCAGCAGGCTCTTAATGCGGGAAAAACTGTTTTTT. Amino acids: CASRLLMREKLFF.

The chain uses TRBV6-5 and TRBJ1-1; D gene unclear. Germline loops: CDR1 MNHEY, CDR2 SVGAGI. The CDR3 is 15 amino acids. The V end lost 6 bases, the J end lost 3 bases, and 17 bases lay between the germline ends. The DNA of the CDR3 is TGTGCCAGCAGCCCCGGCGAGGTACTCCACACTGAAGCTTTCTTT. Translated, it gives CASSPGEVLHTEAFF.

Written as DNA, the CDR3 is TGTGCCAGCAGCTACCAGGGGAACGATGAAAAACTGTTTTTT. Its protein is CASSYQGNDEKLFF. The chain employs TRBV5-4 and TRBJ1-4; perhaps TRBD1 as D (6 bases). The CDR3 is made up of 14 amino acids. V was shortened by 3 bases and J by 6 bases, with 12 bases between the two germline ends. Germline V lookup: CDR1 SGHNT, CDR2 YYREEE (reference sequence).

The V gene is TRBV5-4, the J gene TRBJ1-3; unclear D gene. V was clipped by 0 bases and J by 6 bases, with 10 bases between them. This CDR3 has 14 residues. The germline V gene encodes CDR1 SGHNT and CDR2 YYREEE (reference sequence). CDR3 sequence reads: CASSLGSGENTIYF. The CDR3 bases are TGTGCCAGCAGCTTGGGAAGCGGGGAAAACACCATATATTTT.

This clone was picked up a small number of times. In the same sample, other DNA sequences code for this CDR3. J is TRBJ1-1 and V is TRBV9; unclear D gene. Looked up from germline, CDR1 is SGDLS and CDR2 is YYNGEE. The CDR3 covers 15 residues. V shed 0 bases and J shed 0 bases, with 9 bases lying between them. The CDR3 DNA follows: TGTGCCAGCAGCGTAGGCGAGGAAATGAACACTGAAGCTTTCTTT. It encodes CASSVGEEMNTEAFF.

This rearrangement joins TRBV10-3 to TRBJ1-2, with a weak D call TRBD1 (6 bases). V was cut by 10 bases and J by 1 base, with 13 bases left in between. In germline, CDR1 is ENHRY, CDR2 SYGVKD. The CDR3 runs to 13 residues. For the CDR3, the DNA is TGTGCCACCCTGACAGGAGATAACTATGGCTACACCTTC. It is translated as CATLTGDNYGYTF.

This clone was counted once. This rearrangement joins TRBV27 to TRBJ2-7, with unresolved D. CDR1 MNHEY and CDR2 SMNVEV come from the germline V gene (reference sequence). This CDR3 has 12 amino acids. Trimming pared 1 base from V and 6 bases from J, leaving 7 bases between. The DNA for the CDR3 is TGTGCCAGCAGTTTATACGGAGTCGAGCAGTACTTC. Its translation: CASSLYGVEQYF.

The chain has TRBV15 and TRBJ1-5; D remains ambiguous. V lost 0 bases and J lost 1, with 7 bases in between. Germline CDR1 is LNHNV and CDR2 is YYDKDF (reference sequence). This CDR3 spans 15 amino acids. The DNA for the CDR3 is TGTGCCACCAGCAGAGAGTCGTCGAGCAATCAGCCCCAGCATTTT. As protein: CATSRESSSNQPQHF.

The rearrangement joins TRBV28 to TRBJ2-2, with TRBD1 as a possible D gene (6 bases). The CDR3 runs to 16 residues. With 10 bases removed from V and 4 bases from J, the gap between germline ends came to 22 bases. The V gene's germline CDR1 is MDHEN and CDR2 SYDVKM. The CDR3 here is CATITLGATSTGELFF. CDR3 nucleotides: TGTGCCACCATCACGTTGGGGGCGACTTCCACCGGGGAGCTGTTTTTT. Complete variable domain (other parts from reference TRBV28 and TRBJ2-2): DVKVTQSSRYLVKRTGEKVFLECVQDMDHENMFWYRQDPGLGLRLIYFSYDVKMKEKGDIPEGYSVSREKKERFSLILESASTNQTSMYLCATITLGATSTGELFFGEGSRLTVL.